A single sample is the source of the 18 T cell receptor beta chains below, sequenced in a study of blood T cell repertoires in COVID-19. Sequencing used immunoSEQ multiplex PCR; TCRdb keeps in-frame clones, though not all of them. The repertoire holds approximately 190,000 clones, with 65% to 85% as singletons. The sequenced material came from peripheral blood. The origin of the receptors is a young woman with acute or convalescent COVID-19.

The chain links TRBV6-4 to TRBJ1-3; no definite D call. The CDR3 runs to 16 residues. CDR1 MRHNA and CDR2 SNTAGT come from the germline V gene. Trimming took off 2 bases at V and 0 bases at J, with 11 bases between the two ends. The CDR3 here is CASSDRKLSSGNTIYF. Here the CDR3 DNA reads TGTGCCAGCAGTGACAGAAAACTGAGCTCTGGAAACACCATATATTTT.

J is TRBJ2-2 and V is TRBV28; D might be TRBD1 (5 bases). CDR3 length: 15 amino acids. Germline CDR1 is MDHEN and CDR2 is SYDVKM. Trimming took 6 bases from V and 7 from J, leaving 18 bases between them. CDR3 residues: CASRVETAPIGELFF. The CDR3, as DNA: TGTGCCAGCAGAGTGGAGACAGCCCCGATCGGGGAGCTGTTTTTT.

The chain has TRBV28 and TRBJ1-2; perhaps TRBD1 as D (6 bases). The V end lost 6 bases, the J end lost 4 bases, and 12 bases lay between the germline ends. Germline CDR1 reads MDHEN; CDR2 reads SYDVKM. The CDR3 has 13 amino acids. CDR3: CASSQGQSYGYTF. DNA of the CDR3: TGTGCCAGCAGCCAAGGACAGTCCTATGGCTACACCTTC.

This chain uses TRBV4-2 with TRBJ1-1; D remains ambiguous. There are 15 residues in the CDR3. Trimming shortened V by 0 bases and J by 9 bases, and 17 bases separated the two germline ends. Germline values: CDR1 LGHNA, CDR2 YNFKEQ. CDR3 amino acids: CASSQDSGSIAQAFF. The DNA for the CDR3 is TGTGCCAGCAGCCAAGATTCTGGGTCAATAGCTCAAGCTTTCTTT.

The chain carries TRBV5-1 and TRBJ1-5; D is undetermined. CDR3 length: 15 residues. Germline CDR1 SGHRS, CDR2 YFSETQ. V gave up 0 bases and J gave up 3 bases, with 10 bases separating them. In DNA, the CDR3 is TGCGCCAGCAGCTTGGACGGGGAATCCAATCAGCCCCAGCATTTT. The encoded protein is CASSLDGESNQPQHF.

The genes are TRBV11-2 and TRBJ1-3; no clear D. V lost 4 bases and J 0 bases, leaving 7 bases between the germline ends. This CDR3 spans 14 amino acids. Germline V gives CDR1 SGHAT, CDR2 FQNNGV. DNA of the CDR3: TGTGCCAGCAGCTCGAGATTCTCTGGAAACACCATATATTTT. Translating it yields CASSSRFSGNTIYF.

The rearrangement joins TRBV12-3 or TRBV12-4 to TRBJ1-2; possibly TRBD1 for D (6 bases). Trimming shortened V by 2 bases and J by 4 bases, and 8 bases separated the two germline ends. CDR3 length equals 13 residues. As DNA, the CDR3 is TGTGCCAGCAGTTTAAGCAGGGGCTATGGCTACACCTTC. It yields the protein CASSLSRGYGYTF.

The V gene is TRBV28, the J gene TRBJ2-1; 7 bases map to TRBD2. The V segment lost 8 bases and the J segment 2 bases; nucleotides outside the gene matches: 12. CDR3 length: 16 amino acids. Per the germline V gene, CDR1 is MDHEN and CDR2 is SYDVKM. The CDR3 sequence: CASSLWGRVAYNEQFF. As DNA, the CDR3 is TGTGCCAGCTCCCTCTGGGGGAGGGTAGCCTACAATGAGCAGTTCTTC.

The chain combines TRBV30 with TRBJ1-1; a possible D gene is TRBD1 (5 bases). Germline-derived CDR1 and CDR2 are GTSNPN and SVGIG (reference sequence). V was pared by 3 bases and J by 3 bases, with 5 bases between. CDR3 size: 11 residues. The CDR3 region has the DNA TGTGCCTGGAGACAGGACACTGAAGCTTTCTTT. Amino acids: CAWRQDTEAFF.

The chain links TRBV6-4 to TRBJ2-1; 11 bases fit TRBD2. Germline values: CDR1 MRHNA, CDR2 SNTAGT. Trimming cost V 3 bases and J 4 bases; bases outside gene matches: 5. The CDR3 spans 16 residues. The CDR3 spells CASSESGTSGYNEQFF. Written as DNA, the CDR3 is TGTGCCAGCAGTGAGTCCGGGACTAGCGGTTACAATGAGCAGTTCTTC.

The chain has TRBV6-5 and TRBJ1-5, with no clear D. Germline CDR1 MNHEY, CDR2 SVGAGI. CDR3 length: 14 amino acids. Trimming took off 7 bases at V and 7 bases at J, with 17 bases between the two ends. DNA for the CDR3: TGTGCCAGCAACGTGTGGCCCAGCGGGCAGCCCCAGCATTTT. Translated: CASNVWPSGQPQHF.

The V call is TRBV27, the J call TRBJ2-1; 9 positions match TRBD1. Germline V CDR1 and CDR2: MNHEY, SMNVEV (reference sequence). The CDR3 spans 17 residues. J gave up 2 bases and V 5 bases, and 10 bases lay outside the gene matches. The CDR3 DNA is TGTGCCAGCAGTGCCCTAACCGGGACAGGGACCTACAATGAGCAGTTCTTC. Amino acids: CASSALTGTGTYNEQFF.

The CDR3 region is CASSPTGTRVFF. CDR3 nucleotides: TGTGCCAGCAGTCCGACCGGGACTAGGGTGTTCTTC. V and J are TRBV27 and TRBJ2-1, with TRBD2 matching over 8 bases. Trimming took 5 bases from V and 15 from J; bases not matched to a gene: 9. There are 12 residues in the CDR3. CDR1 and CDR2 from the germline V gene are MNHEY and SMNVEV (reference sequence).

The V and J genes are TRBV6-6 and TRBJ1-2; D unclear. The CDR3 is 15 residues long. V dropped 3 bases and J dropped 3 bases, with 14 bases sitting between them. The germline gives CDR1 MNHNY, CDR2 SVGAGI (reference sequence). CDR3 nucleotide sequence: TGTGCCAGCAGTTATCCTGGGGAGGGATACTATGGCTACACCTTC. Translated, it gives CASSYPGEGYYGYTF.

For this clone: A junction boundary mismatches the germline segment, possibly from a read error. The chain uses TRBV14 and TRBJ1-1; 7 nucleotides line up with TRBD1. There are 19 residues in the CDR3. Germline lookup yields CDR1 SGHDN and CDR2 FVKESK. CDR3 sequence reads: CVSSQPTPRQGPMNTEAFF. DNA of the CDR3: TGTGTCAGCAGCCAACCGACACCCAGACAGGGCCCCATGAACACTGAAGCTTTCTTT.

This chain uses TRBV6-5 with TRBJ2-1, with TRBD2 identical over 9 bases. V gave up 2 bases and J gave up 2 bases; unmatched junction bases: 4. This CDR3 is 16 amino acids long. Germline CDR1 and CDR2: MNHEY and SVGAGI. The CDR3 DNA reads TGTGCCAGCAGTTACGAGCGGGGGGCCGCCTACAATGAGCAGTTCTTC. Its protein product is CASSYERGAAYNEQFF.

The V call is TRBV27, the J call TRBJ2-1; 8 positions agree with TRBD2. The J segment lost 5 bases and the V segment lost 6 bases, leaving 9 bases of the junction unmatched. The V gene's germline CDR1 is MNHEY and CDR2 SMNVEV (reference sequence). The CDR3 totals 15 residues. Here the CDR3 reads CASRSGTRVHNEQFF. DNA of the CDR3: TGTGCCAGCAGGTCCGGGACTAGGGTTCACAATGAGCAGTTCTTC.

The V gene is TRBV6-1, the J gene TRBJ1-2, with D uncertain. CDR3 length equals 13 residues. V lost 2 bases, J lost 4 bases, and 8 bases lay in between. CDR1 is MNHNS and CDR2 is SASEGT in the germline V gene. CDR3 sequence reads: CASSELGLYGYTF. The CDR3 DNA reads as TGTGCCAGCAGTGAATTAGGACTCTATGGCTACACCTTC.